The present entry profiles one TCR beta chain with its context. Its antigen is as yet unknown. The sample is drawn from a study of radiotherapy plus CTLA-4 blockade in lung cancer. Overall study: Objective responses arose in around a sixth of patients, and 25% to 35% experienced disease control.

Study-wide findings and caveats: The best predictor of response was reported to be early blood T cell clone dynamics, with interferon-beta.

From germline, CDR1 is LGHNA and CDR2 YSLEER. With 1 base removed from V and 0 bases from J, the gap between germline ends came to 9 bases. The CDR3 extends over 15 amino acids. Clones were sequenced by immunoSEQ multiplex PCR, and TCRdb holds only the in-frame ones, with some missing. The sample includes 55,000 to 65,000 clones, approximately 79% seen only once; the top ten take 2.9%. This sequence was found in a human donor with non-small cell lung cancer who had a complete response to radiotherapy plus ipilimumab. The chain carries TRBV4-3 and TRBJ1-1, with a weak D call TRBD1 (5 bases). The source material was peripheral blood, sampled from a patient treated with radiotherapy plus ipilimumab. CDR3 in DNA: TGCGCCAGCAGCCAAGTGGGGCGTATGAACACTGAAGCTTTCTTT. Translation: CASSQVGRMNTEAFF.